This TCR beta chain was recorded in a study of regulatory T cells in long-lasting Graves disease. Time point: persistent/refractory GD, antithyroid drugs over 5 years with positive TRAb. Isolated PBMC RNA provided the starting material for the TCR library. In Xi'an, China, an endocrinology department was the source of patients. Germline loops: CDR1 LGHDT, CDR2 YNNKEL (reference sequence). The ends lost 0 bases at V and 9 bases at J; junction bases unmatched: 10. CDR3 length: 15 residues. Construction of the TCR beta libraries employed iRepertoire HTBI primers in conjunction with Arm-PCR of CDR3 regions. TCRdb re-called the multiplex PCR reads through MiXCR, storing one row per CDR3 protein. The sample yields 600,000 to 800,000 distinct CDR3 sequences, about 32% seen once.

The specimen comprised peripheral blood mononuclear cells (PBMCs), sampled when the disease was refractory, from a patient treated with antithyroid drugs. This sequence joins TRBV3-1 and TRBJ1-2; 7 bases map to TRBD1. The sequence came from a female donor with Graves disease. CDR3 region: CASSQDPGTVLRYTF. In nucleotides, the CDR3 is TGTGCCAGCAGCCAAGATCCCGGGACAGTTCTGCGCTACACCTTC.